This paragraph covers one T cell receptor (beta chain) sequence. The V gene lost 2 bases and the J gene lost 0 bases, with 17 bases spanning the gap. The CDR3 has 18 residues. The germline V gene has CDR1 MNHEY and CDR2 SVGEGT. The data were obtained in a study of T cells in Graves' hyperthyroidism and ophthalmopathy. Amplification targeted TCR beta CDR3 regions from RNA transcripts. HTBI primers drove first-round RT-PCR of the TCR CDR3. Via MiXCR, TCRdb re-called the multiplex PCR reads, giving one row per CDR3 protein. The data contain hundreds of thousands of distinct CDR3 sequences, approximately 15% of them seen just once; the ten biggest clones take up approximately 60%. Each ophthalmopathy patient scored at least 3 on the Clinical Activity Score and at least 4 on NOSPECS grade, with duration under 3 months. Uncontrolled infections, other autoimmune diseases, pregnancy or lactation led to exclusion of patients. Thyroid ultrasound, orbital computed tomography, clinical symptoms, and serum thyroxine and TRAb underpinned diagnoses.

This TCR came from a woman aged 55-69 years with Graves' ophthalmopathy. The gene calls are TRBV6-2 or TRBV6-3 and TRBJ1-5, with D perhaps TRBD1 (5 bases). Sequencing used blood. CDR3 in DNA: TGTGCCAGCAGTTACGTGGTGAGGGGAGCTTATAGCAATCAGCCCCAGCATTTT. It codes for CASSYVVRGAYSNQPQHF.